A single sample gave rise to the 32 T cell receptor beta chains below, sequenced in a study of technical replicates of blood from several donors. Only in-frame clones appear in the TCRdb table, and some are missing; sequencing was by immunoSEQ multiplex PCR. This table has approximately 81,000 clones, approximately 96% appearing once. Sequenced sample: T cells isolated from PBMCs. The receptors derive from a human donor in good health.

The chain combines TRBV7-9 with TRBJ1-3, with D maybe TRBD1 (6 bases). The V and J ends lost 2 bases and 0 bases respectively, with 11 bases between them. The CDR3 spans 16 residues. Germline V lookup: CDR1 SEHNR, CDR2 FQNEAQ (reference sequence). The CDR3, as DNA: TGTGCCAGCAGCTTATTTCAGGGGAGCTCTGGAAACACCATATATTTT. As protein: CASSLFQGSSGNTIYF.

This chain joins TRBV18 and TRBJ1-2, with D uncertain. The V gene's germline CDR1 is KGHSH and CDR2 LQKENI. V was clipped by 5 bases and J by 11 bases, with 18 bases between them. The length of the CDR3 is 13 residues. CDR3 coding DNA: TGTGCCAGCTCATCTGAAGTCGGGGAAAGGTACACCTTC. Amino acids: CASSSEVGERYTF.

The rearrangement links TRBV30 to TRBJ2-7; D is perhaps TRBD2 (5 bases). The CDR3 has 15 residues. V shed 2 bases and J shed 1 base, with 15 bases lying between them. Germline loops: CDR1 GTSNPN, CDR2 SVGIG (reference sequence). The CDR3 bases are TGTGCCTGGAGTTCTTGGCCGGAGGAATCCTACGAGCAGTACTTC. This codes for CAWSSWPEESYEQYF.

This chain links TRBV7-9 with TRBJ1-2, with D perhaps matching TRBD1 (5 bases). The V end lost 9 bases, the J end lost 1 base, and 12 bases lay between the germline ends. The CDR3 runs 13 residues. Germline V gene data show CDR1 as SEHNR and CDR2 as FQNEAQ (reference sequence). CDR3 sequence (DNA): TGTGCCAGGAAGCATACAGGTAACTATGGCTACACCTTC. It yields the protein CARKHTGNYGYTF.

The chain couples TRBV4-3 to TRBJ1-2; 9 nucleotides agree with TRBD1. Trimming removed 0 bases from V and 4 bases from J; junction bases left unmatched: 6. Per germline, CDR1 LGHNA and CDR2 YSLEER. This CDR3 region has 16 residues. CDR3 sequence: CASSQDQETGGYGYTF. Written as DNA, the CDR3 is TGCGCCAGCAGCCAAGATCAGGAGACAGGGGGCTATGGCTACACCTTC.

The V and J genes are TRBV28 and TRBJ1-5; D not resolved. This CDR3 contains 15 residues. Germline V CDR1 and CDR2: MDHEN, SYDVKM. Trimming took off 6 bases at V and 1 base at J, with 13 bases between the two ends. CDR3 nucleotides: TGTGCCAGCAGGAGTCTCGAATGGAGCAATCAGCCCCAGCATTTT. It yields the protein CASRSLEWSNQPQHF. Together with reference TRBV28 and TRBJ1-5, the CDR3 gives the full variable domain: DVKVTQSSRYLVKRTGEKVFLECVQDMDHENMFWYRQDPGLGLRLIYFSYDVKMKEKGDIPEGYSVSREKKERFSLILESASTNQTSMYLCASRSLEWSNQPQHFGDGTRLSIL.

The rearrangement joins TRBV4-2 to TRBJ2-7; 7 bases fit TRBD1. Unmatched junction bases numbered 10, after V lost 1 base and J lost 7 bases. CDR1 is LGHNA, CDR2 YNFKEQ, per germline. This CDR3 spans 15 amino acids. Written as DNA, the CDR3 is TGTGCCAGCAGCCAAGTGACGAGGGGGCACGGGGAGCAGTACTTC. Protein: CASSQVTRGHGEQYF.

In the case of this clone: Additional DNA sequences in this sample encode the identical CDR3. The chain combines TRBV9 with TRBJ2-7; no firm D call. The germline CDR1 and CDR2 sequences are SGDLS and YYNGEE. The CDR3 covers 13 residues. The V end was cut by 0 bases, the J end by 0 bases, with 4 bases between. CDR3 DNA sequence: TGTGCCAGCAGCGTAGGGAGCTCCTACGAGCAGTACTTC. The encoded protein is CASSVGSSYEQYF.

V gene TRBV6-6 combines with J gene TRBJ2-3; possible D gene TRBD1, 6 bases. From germline, CDR1 is MNHNY and CDR2 SVGAGI (reference sequence). Trimming took off 7 bases at V and 2 bases at J, with 7 bases between the two ends. The CDR3 is made up of 12 amino acids. The CDR3 nucleotides are TGTGCCAGCATGGGGGCCACAGATACGCAGTATTTT. Protein: CASMGATDTQYF.

This sequence joins TRBV4-1 and TRBJ2-7; no clear D. From germline, CDR1 is MGHRA and CDR2 YSYEKL. V was trimmed by 3 bases and J by 2 bases, leaving 14 bases between them. This CDR3 has 15 amino acids. In nucleotides, the CDR3 is TGCGCCAGCAGCCAGGTATCTCAGGCGACCTACGAGCAGTACTTC. It encodes CASSQVSQATYEQYF.

The CDR3 DNA sequence: TGTGCCAGCAGCGGGAGGGATTGGGACAGGGAGCCCGGGGAGCTGTTTTTT. Protein product: CASSGRDWDREPGELFF. The chain employs TRBV28 and TRBJ2-2, with D perhaps matching TRBD1 (9 bases). This CDR3 region has 17 residues. V dropped 6 bases and J dropped 6 bases, with 23 bases sitting between them. Germline lookup yields CDR1 MDHEN and CDR2 SYDVKM.

The rearrangement links TRBV19 to TRBJ1-5; the match to TRBD1 covers 12 bases. Germline CDR1 is LNHDA and CDR2 is SQIVND (reference sequence). J was trimmed by 6 bases and V by 7 bases; bases with no gene match: 4. The CDR3 spans 14 residues. The DNA for the CDR3 is TGTGCCAGTAAAGGGACAGGGGGCCTTCAGCCCCAGCATTTT. The encoded protein is CASKGTGGLQPQHF.

A single count supports this clone. J is TRBJ2-1 and V is TRBV30, with 8 bases lining up with TRBD2. The ends lost 4 bases at V and 4 bases at J; junction bases unmatched: 27. The CDR3 has 21 residues. The germline CDR1 and CDR2 sequences are GTSNPN and SVGIG (reference sequence). CDR3: CAWKGGSKVGTGTREYNEQFF. CDR3 in DNA: TGTGCCTGGAAAGGTGGCTCGAAGGTGGGGACCGGGACTAGGGAATACAATGAGCAGTTCTTC.

This clone has just one count. The gene calls are TRBV6-5 and TRBJ2-5; D not resolved. Trimming removed 5 bases at V and 5 bases at J, with 9 bases between. CDR3 length equals 12 residues. CDR1 and CDR2 from the germline V gene are MNHEY and SVGAGI. The CDR3 bases are TGTGCCAGCAGTGGCCTGAGGGAGACCCAGTACTTC. It codes for CASSGLRETQYF.

The chain is built from TRBV27 and TRBJ2-7, with 10 bases lining up with TRBD2. The germline V gene has CDR1 MNHEY and CDR2 SMNVEV (reference sequence). The CDR3 covers 17 residues. V was clipped by 2 bases and J by 7 bases; unmatched bases: 14. This chain's CDR3 is CASSLRGVLAGPLEQYF. CDR3 nucleotide sequence: TGTGCCAGCAGTTTAAGAGGGGTACTAGCGGGACCCTTGGAGCAGTACTTC.

In DNA, the CDR3 is TGTGCCAGCAGTTCACAGGGTGCGCCCTACGAGCAGTACTTC. Translating it yields CASSSQGAPYEQYF. J is TRBJ2-7 and V is TRBV6-5; tentatively, D is TRBD1 (6 bases). The germline CDR1 and CDR2 sequences are MNHEY and SVGAGI. Between the trimmed V and J ends, which lost 4 bases and 2 bases, there was a span of 12 bases. This CDR3 contains 14 residues.

V usage is TRBV7-8 and J usage is TRBJ2-7; 9 nucleotides align to TRBD1. V lost 6 bases and J lost 1; bases outside the gene matches: 7. The CDR3 has 15 residues. The germline gives CDR1 SGHVS, CDR2 FQNEAQ. The CDR3 spells CASRRTGGQSYEQYF. The DNA of the CDR3 is TGTGCCAGCAGACGAACAGGGGGCCAATCCTACGAGCAGTACTTC. The complete variable domain, with remaining parts taken from reference TRBV7-8 and TRBJ2-7, reads GAGVSQSPRYKVAKRGQDVALRCDPISGHVSLFWYQQALGQGPEFLTYFQNEAQLDKSGLPSDRFFAERPEGSVSTLKIQRTQQEDSAVYLCASRRTGGQSYEQYFGPGTRLTVT.

The gene calls are TRBV28 and TRBJ2-7; 7 nucleotides align to TRBD1. The ends lost 6 bases at V and 2 bases at J; junction bases unmatched: 1. The CDR3 spans 12 residues. The germline V gene encodes CDR1 MDHEN and CDR2 SYDVKM. CDR3 sequence reads: CASRQGPYEQYF. The CDR3 region has the DNA TGTGCCAGCAGACAGGGGCCCTACGAGCAGTACTTC.

This clone appeared a few times. The rearrangement joins TRBV19 to TRBJ2-1; 8 bases align to TRBD1. Trimming cost V 4 bases and J 6 bases; bases outside gene matches: 2. The CDR3 covers 13 residues. Germline loops: CDR1 LNHDA, CDR2 SQIVND (reference sequence). The CDR3 sequence is CASSRQGTNEQFF. In DNA, the CDR3 is TGTGCCAGTAGTAGACAGGGGACCAATGAGCAGTTCTTC.

CDR3 nucleotide sequence: TGTGCCTGGGCGGGACTAGCGGGAGTAAGTGTCTACAATGAGCAGTTCTTC. Its protein is CAWAGLAGVSVYNEQFF. This chain connects TRBV30 to TRBJ2-1; TRBD2 matches 14 bases. This CDR3 spans 17 amino acids. The V gene's germline CDR1 is GTSNPN and CDR2 SVGIG (reference sequence). The V and J ends lost 5 bases and 3 bases, in that order; junction bases with no gene match: 9.

Here the CDR3 DNA reads TGTGCCAGCAGTTTAAACAGGGTTGGTCAGCCCCAGCATTTT. Its translation is CASSLNRVGQPQHF. V gene TRBV6-5 combines with J gene TRBJ1-5, with D perhaps matching TRBD1 (6 bases). V lost 4 bases and J lost 6, with 13 bases in between. There are 14 residues in the CDR3. In germline, CDR1 is MNHEY, CDR2 SVGAGI.

The rearrangement joins TRBV12-5 to TRBJ1-2; 8 bases fit TRBD1. This CDR3 has 15 residues. Germline V lookup: CDR1 LGHNT, CDR2 FRNRAP. V lost 5 bases and J lost 1; bases outside the gene matches: 6. The CDR3 reads CASGHGQGDNYGYTF. CDR3 bases: TGTGCTAGTGGTCACGGACAGGGTGATAACTATGGCTACACCTTC. Supplemented by reference TRBV12-5 and TRBJ1-2, the full variable domain reads DARVTQTPRHKVTEMGQEVTMRCQPILGHNTVFWYRQTMMQGLELLAYFRNRAPLDDSGMPKDRFSAEMPDATLATLKIQPSEPRDSAVYFCASGHGQGDNYGYTFGSGTRLTVV.

The V call is TRBV5-1, the J call TRBJ2-1, with TRBD2 identical over 10 bases. The V gene end was trimmed by 2 bases and the J gene end by 7 bases; junction bases not matched to a gene: 3. Germline-derived CDR1 and CDR2 are SGHRS and YFSETQ. The CDR3 is 14 amino acids. The CDR3 region is CASSFPSGSNEQFF. CDR3 nucleotide sequence: TGCGCCAGCAGCTTCCCTAGCGGGAGTAATGAGCAGTTCTTC.

The CDR3 loop reads CASRGQGFMNTEAFF. The CDR3, as DNA: TGTGCCAGTAGGGGACAGGGGTTTATGAACACTGAAGCTTTCTTT. The chain has TRBV19 and TRBJ1-1; 10 bases agree with TRBD1. J was trimmed by 0 bases and V by 6 bases; bases with no gene match: 4. This CDR3 has 15 amino acids. Looked up from germline, CDR1 is LNHDA and CDR2 is SQIVND (reference sequence).

This chain connects TRBV6-5 to TRBJ2-4; no definite D call. The V gene's germline CDR1 is MNHEY and CDR2 SVGAGI. The CDR3 consists of 11 residues. With 3 bases removed from V and 7 bases from J, the gap between germline ends came to 4 bases. CDR3 amino acids: CASSYQNIQYF. Written as DNA, the CDR3 is TGTGCCAGCAGTTATCAGAACATTCAGTACTTC.

The chain has TRBV27 and TRBJ2-7; D is possibly TRBD2 (5 bases). Germline V lookup: CDR1 MNHEY, CDR2 SMNVEV (reference sequence). The CDR3 is 13 residues long. The V end was cut by 1 base, the J end by 7 bases, with 11 bases between. The CDR3 is CASSLWAGGEQYF. For the CDR3, the DNA is TGTGCCAGCAGTTTATGGGCAGGAGGTGAGCAGTACTTC.

The chain has TRBV29-1 and TRBJ1-1, with no clear D. V was cut by 5 bases and J by 4 bases, with 8 bases left in between. The CDR3 is made up of 11 amino acids. Germline-derived CDR1 and CDR2 are SQVTM and ANQGSEA. CDR3 bases: TGCAGCGTTTGGGCGGGCACTGAAGCTTTCTTT. It specifies CSVWAGTEAFF.

V usage is TRBV9 and J usage is TRBJ2-1, with D unresolved. Germline loops: CDR1 SGDLS, CDR2 YYNGEE. V gave up 0 bases and J gave up 6 bases, with 10 bases separating them. This CDR3 is built from 14 residues. The CDR3 bases are TGTGCCAGCAGCGTAGGGAGTTTCATCAATGAGCAGTTCTTC. This sequence encodes CASSVGSFINEQFF.

The genes are TRBV5-4 and TRBJ1-1, with 8 bases fitting TRBD1. This CDR3 contains 13 residues. Germline CDR1 reads SGHNT; CDR2 reads YYREEE (reference sequence). Trimming at V came to 7 bases and at J to 6 bases, leaving 8 bases not matched to a gene. Written as DNA, the CDR3 is TGTGCCAGCGGGCAGGGGGCTTCGGCTGAAGCTTTCTTT. Encoded protein: CASGQGASAEAFF.

V is TRBV27 and J is TRBJ2-7; D possibly corresponds to TRBD1 (6 bases). The V and J ends lost 6 bases and 2 bases respectively, with 14 bases between them. Per the germline V gene, CDR1 is MNHEY and CDR2 is SMNVEV (reference sequence). This CDR3 comprises 14 residues. The CDR3 loop reads CASSLWTVPYEQYF. The CDR3 DNA follows: TGTGCCAGCAGCCTATGGACAGTCCCCTACGAGCAGTACTTC.

The chain recombines TRBV11-3 with TRBJ2-1, with D possibly TRBD2 on 6 matching bases. Trimming took 5 bases from V and 10 from J, leaving 21 bases between them. The CDR3 has 15 residues. CDR1 and CDR2 (germline): SGHNT, YENEEA. The CDR3 DNA reads TGTGCCAGCAGCCCAGGGACTCTCTCGGAGGAAGAGCAGTTCTTC. This codes for CASSPGTLSEEEQFF.

This clone is a singleton in its sample. The chain joins TRBV7-8 to TRBJ1-5, with D possibly being TRBD1 (6 bases). Trimming took off 1 base at V and 15 bases at J, with 13 bases between the two ends. This CDR3 comprises 12 residues. The V gene's germline CDR1 is SGHVS and CDR2 FQNEAQ. For the CDR3, the DNA is TGTGCCAGCAGCTTAGGGGGGCCAGATCTGCATTTT. The encoded protein is CASSLGGPDLHF.